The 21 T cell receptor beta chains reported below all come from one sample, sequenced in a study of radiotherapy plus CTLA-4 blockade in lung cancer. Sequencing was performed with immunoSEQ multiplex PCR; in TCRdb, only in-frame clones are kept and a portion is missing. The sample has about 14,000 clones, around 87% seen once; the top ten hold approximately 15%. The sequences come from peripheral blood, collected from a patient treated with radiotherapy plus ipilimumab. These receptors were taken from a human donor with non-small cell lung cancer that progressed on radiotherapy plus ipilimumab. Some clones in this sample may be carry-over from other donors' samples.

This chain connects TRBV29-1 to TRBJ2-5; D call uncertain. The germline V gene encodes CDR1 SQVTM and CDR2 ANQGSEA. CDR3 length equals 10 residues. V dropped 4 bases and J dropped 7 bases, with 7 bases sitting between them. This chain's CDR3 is CSVGGPTQYF. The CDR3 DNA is TGCAGCGTTGGAGGCCCGACCCAGTACTTC.

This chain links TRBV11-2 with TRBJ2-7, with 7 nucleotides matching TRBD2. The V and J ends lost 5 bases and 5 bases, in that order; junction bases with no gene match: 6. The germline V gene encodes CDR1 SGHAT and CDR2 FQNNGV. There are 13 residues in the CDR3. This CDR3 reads CASSQRLAHEQYF. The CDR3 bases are TGTGCCAGCAGCCAGAGACTAGCCCACGAGCAGTACTTC.

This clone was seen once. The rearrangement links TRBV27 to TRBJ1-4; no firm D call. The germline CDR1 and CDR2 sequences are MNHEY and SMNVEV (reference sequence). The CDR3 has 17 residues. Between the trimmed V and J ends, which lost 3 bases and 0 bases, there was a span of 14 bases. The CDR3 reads CASSFSPLGSTNEKLFF. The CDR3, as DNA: TGTGCCAGCAGTTTTTCTCCTCTGGGCTCAACTAATGAAAAACTGTTTTTT.

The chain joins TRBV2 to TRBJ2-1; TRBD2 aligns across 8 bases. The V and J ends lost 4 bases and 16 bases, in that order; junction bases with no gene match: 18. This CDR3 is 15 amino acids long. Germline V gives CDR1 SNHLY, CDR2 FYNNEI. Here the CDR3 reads CASSATSIERGSLFF. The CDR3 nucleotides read TGTGCCAGCAGTGCTACGAGTATCGAGCGGGGGAGTTTATTCTTC.

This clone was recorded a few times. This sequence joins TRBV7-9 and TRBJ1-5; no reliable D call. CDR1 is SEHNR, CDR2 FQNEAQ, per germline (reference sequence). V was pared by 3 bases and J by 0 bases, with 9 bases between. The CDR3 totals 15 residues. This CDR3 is CASSFWGDSNQPQHF. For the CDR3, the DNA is TGTGCCAGCAGCTTCTGGGGAGATAGCAATCAGCCCCAGCATTTT.

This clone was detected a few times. The CDR3 loop reads CASSYPNNGYTF. The CDR3 DNA reads TGTGCCAGCAGTTATCCCAACAATGGCTACACCTTC. The V gene is TRBV6-6, the J gene TRBJ1-2; D uncertain. Per the germline V gene, CDR1 is MNHNY and CDR2 is SVGAGI (reference sequence). Trimming removed 3 bases at V and 6 bases at J, with 8 bases between. The CDR3 spans 12 residues.

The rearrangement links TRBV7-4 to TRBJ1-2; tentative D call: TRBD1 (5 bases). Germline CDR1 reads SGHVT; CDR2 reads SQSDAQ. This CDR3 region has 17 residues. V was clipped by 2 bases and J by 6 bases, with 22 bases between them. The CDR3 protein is CASSLYAQKGRGDGYTF. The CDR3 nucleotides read TGTGCCAGCAGCTTATACGCCCAGAAGGGTCGGGGGGATGGCTACACCTTC.

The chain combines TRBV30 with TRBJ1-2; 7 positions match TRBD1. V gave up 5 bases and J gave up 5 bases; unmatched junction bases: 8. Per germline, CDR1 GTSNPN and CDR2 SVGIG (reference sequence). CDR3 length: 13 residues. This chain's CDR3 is CAWETGDRYGYTF. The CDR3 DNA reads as TGTGCCTGGGAAACAGGGGATCGATATGGCTACACCTTC.

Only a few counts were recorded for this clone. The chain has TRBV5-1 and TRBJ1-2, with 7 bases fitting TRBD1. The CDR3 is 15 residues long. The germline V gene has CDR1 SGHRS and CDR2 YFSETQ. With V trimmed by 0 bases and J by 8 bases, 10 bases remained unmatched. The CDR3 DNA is TGCGCCAGCAGCTTGGGCTCAGGGGGATCGAGGGGCTACACCTTC. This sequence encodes CASSLGSGGSRGYTF.

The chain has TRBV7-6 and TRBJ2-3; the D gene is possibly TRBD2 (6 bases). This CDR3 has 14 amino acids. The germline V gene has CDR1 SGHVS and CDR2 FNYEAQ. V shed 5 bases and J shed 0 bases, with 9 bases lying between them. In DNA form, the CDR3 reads TGTGCCAGCAGCCACGGGACTAGCACAGATACGCAGTATTTT. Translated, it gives CASSHGTSTDTQYF. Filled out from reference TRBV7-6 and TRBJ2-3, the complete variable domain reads GAGVSQSPRYKVTKRGQDVALRCDPISGHVSLYWYRQALGQGPEFLTYFNYEAQQDKSGLPNDRFSAERPEGSISTLTIQRTEQRDSAMYRCASSHGTSTDTQYFGPGTRLTVL.

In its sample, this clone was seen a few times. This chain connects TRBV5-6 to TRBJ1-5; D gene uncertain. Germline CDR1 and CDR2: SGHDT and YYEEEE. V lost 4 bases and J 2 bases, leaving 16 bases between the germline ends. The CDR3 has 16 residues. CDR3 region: CASSQRSTGGNQPQHF. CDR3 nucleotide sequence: TGTGCCAGCAGCCAGAGGTCCACGGGTGGCAATCAGCCCCAGCATTTT. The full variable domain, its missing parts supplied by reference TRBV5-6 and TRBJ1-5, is DAGVTQSPTHLIKTRGQQVTLRCSPKSGHDTVSWYQQALGQGPQFIFQYYEEEERQRGNFPDRFSGHQFPNYSSELNVNALLLGDSALYLCASSQRSTGGNQPQHFGDGTRLSIL.

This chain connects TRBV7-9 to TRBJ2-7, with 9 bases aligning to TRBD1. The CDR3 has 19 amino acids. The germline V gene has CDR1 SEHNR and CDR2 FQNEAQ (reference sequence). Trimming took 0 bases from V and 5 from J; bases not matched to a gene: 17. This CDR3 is CASSLALGLPGQGIHEQYF. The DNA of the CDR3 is TGTGCCAGCAGCTTAGCGTTAGGGTTGCCGGGACAGGGAATCCACGAGCAGTACTTC.

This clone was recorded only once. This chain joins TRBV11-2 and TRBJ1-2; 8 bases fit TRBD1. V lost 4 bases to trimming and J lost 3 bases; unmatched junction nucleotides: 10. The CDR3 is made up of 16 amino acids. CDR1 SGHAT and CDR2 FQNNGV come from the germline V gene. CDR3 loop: CASSSTGQGNYYGYTF. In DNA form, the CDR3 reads TGTGCCAGCAGCTCAACCGGACAGGGAAACTACTATGGCTACACCTTC.

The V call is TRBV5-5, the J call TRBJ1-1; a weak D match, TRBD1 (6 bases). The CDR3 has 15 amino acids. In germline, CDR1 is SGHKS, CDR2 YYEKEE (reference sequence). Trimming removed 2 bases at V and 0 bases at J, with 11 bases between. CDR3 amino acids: CASSFEKGVNTEAFF. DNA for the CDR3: TGTGCCAGCAGCTTTGAGAAGGGGGTGAACACTGAAGCTTTCTTT. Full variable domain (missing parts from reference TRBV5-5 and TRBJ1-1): DAGVTQSPTHLIKTRGQQVTLRCSPISGHKSVSWYQQVLGQGPQFIFQYYEKEERGRGNFPDRFSARQFPNYSSELNVNALLLGDSALYLCASSFEKGVNTEAFFGQGTRLTVV.

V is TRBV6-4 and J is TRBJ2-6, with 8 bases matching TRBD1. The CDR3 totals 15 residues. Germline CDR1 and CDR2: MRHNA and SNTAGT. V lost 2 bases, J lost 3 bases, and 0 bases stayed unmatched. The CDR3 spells CASSDGQGGANVLTF. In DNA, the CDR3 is TGTGCCAGCAGTGACGGACAGGGTGGGGCCAACGTCCTGACTTTC.

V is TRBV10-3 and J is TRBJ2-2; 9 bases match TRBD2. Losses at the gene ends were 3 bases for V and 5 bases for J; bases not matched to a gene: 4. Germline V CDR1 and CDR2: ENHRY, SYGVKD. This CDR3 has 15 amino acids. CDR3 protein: CAISDHSGRTGELFF. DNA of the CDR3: TGTGCCATCAGTGATCATAGCGGGAGAACCGGGGAGCTGTTTTTT.

The DNA of the CDR3 is TGTGCCAGTAGTATTAGAGAAGGAGGGAGGAATACGCAGTATTTT. Its translation: CASSIREGGRNTQYF. The chain employs TRBV19 and TRBJ2-3; TRBD2 might be the D (6 bases). V dropped 3 bases and J dropped 7 bases, with 17 bases sitting between them. CDR3 size: 15 residues. Germline CDR1 reads LNHDA; CDR2 reads SQIVND (reference sequence).

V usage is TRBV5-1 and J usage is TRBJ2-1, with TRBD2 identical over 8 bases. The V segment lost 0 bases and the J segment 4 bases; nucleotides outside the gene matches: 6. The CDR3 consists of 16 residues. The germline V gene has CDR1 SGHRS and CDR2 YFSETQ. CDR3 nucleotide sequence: TGCGCCAGCAGCTTGGGCTCCCTAGCGGGTTACAATGAGCAGTTCTTC. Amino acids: CASSLGSLAGYNEQFF.

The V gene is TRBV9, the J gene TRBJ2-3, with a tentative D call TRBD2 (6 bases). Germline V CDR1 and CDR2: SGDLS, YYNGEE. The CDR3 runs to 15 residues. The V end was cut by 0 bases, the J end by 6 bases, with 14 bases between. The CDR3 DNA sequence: TGTGCCAGCAGCGTAGTTGGGGGAGGTTCCGATACGCAGTATTTT. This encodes CASSVVGGGSDTQYF.

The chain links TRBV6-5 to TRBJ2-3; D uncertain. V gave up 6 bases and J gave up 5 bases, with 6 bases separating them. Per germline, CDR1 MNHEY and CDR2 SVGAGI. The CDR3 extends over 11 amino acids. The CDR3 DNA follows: TGTGCCAGCAGACTGAGAGATACGCAGTATTTT. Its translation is CASRLRDTQYF.

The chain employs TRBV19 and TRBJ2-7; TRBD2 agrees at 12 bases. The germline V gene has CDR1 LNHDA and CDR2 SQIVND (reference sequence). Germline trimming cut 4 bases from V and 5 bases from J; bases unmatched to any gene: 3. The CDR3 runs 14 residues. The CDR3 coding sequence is TGTGCCAGTAGTAAGACTAGCGGGGGCCACGAGCAGTACTTC. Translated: CASSKTSGGHEQYF.